This T cell receptor (beta chain) came from a study of control samples from healthy donors and cancer patients. Libraries were prepared by immunoSEQ multiplex PCR; TCRdb keeps only in-frame clonotypes and omits some of them. The data contain under 80,000 clones, roughly 93% of them singletons. V dropped 4 bases and J dropped 8; count of bases not matched to a gene: 5. The CDR3 runs 14 residues. The germline CDR1 and CDR2 sequences are LGHDT and YNNKEL (reference sequence). The rearrangement links TRBV3-1 (or the pseudogene TRBV3-2) to TRBJ1-4; 9 bases fit TRBD1. The TCR sequence derives from a woman aged 40 to 55 with lung cancer. Sequenced sample: PBMCs. CDR3 sequence: CASSLSGQGEKLFF. The CDR3 DNA reads as TGTGCCAGCAGCCTCTCGGGACAGGGAGAAAAACTGTTTTTT.